These T cell receptor beta chains were read from a single sample in a study of CD8+CD57+ T cells in acquired aplastic anemia. TCRdb itself ran the reads through MiXCR, one entry per CDR3 protein. This table has 150,000 to 200,000 distinct CDR3 sequences, 35% to 50% appearing once. The sequenced sample was sorted CD4+, CD8+, or CD8+CD57+ T cells (not recorded which) from PBMCs. Receptor source: a human donor in good health. CDR3s include the opening cysteine and the closing phenylalanine or tryptophan. A D gene is named only where the DNA matches it firmly. Part of the rows lack a size; the others show once, few, many or a class for expanded clones.

j_call | v_call | d_call | clone_size | cdr3_nt | cdr3_aa
TRBJ2-7 | TRBV7-2 | NA | few | TGTGCCAGCAGCCCCTCAGTATACGAGCAGTACTTC | CASSPSVYEQYF
TRBJ2-3 | TRBV5-1 | TRBD1 | many | TGCGCCAGCAGCTCCGGACAGGGGGCGCTTATCAATACGCAGTATTTT | CASSSGQGALINTQYF
TRBJ2-7 | TRBV15 | NA | NA | TGTGCCACCAGCTCTCCCCGGAGGGACAGATTTCCCAACGAGCAGTACTTC | CATSSPRRDRFPNEQYF
TRBJ2-7 | TRBV10-3 | TRBD1 | NA | TGTGCCATCAGCAACGGACAGGGGCTCTTTTACGAGCAGTACTTC | CAISNGQGLFYEQYF
TRBJ1-1 | TRBV5-6 | NA | many | TGTGCCAGCAGCCCGACAGAAAACACTGAAGCTTTCTTT | CASSPTENTEAFF
TRBJ2-5 | TRBV10-3 | TRBD1 | NA | TGTGCCATCAGCCTCGGGACAGCAGGGGAGACCCAGTACTTC | CAISLGTAGETQYF
TRBJ1-5 | TRBV19 | TRBD1 | NA | TGTGCCAGCCGGGACAGGGTGCGCAATCAGCCCCAGCATTTT | CASRDRVRNQPQHF
TRBJ2-3 | TRBV9 | TRBD2 | NA | TGTGCCAGCAGCGCCACTAGCGGAACAACCCAAGATACGCAGTATTTT | CASSATSGTTQDTQYF
TRBJ2-1 | TRBV4-2 | TRBD2 | many | TGTGCCAGCAGCCAAGAACGACCGGGACTAGCGGGAGTACGCTCCTACAATGAGCAGTTCTTC | CASSQERPGLAGVRSYNEQFF
TRBJ2-1 | TRBV10-3 | TRBD2 | NA | TGTGCCAGCAGTTTACTAGCGGGAGGGCAACCCGCGTACAATGAGCAGTTCTTC | CASSLLAGGQPAYNEQFF
TRBJ1-2 | TRBV7-3 | NA | NA | TGTGCCAGCAGCCCCCTAGGAGGGGGATCGGGCTATGGCTACACCTTC | CASSPLGGGSGYGYTF
TRBJ2-7 | TRBV5-1 | TRBD1 | NA | TGCGCCAGCAGCGAGGGACAGGGGGCATCCTACGAGCAGTACTTC | CASSEGQGASYEQYF
TRBJ2-7 | TRBV2 | NA | few | TGTGCCAGCAGGATCAGGACAGTGGGAGCCTACGAGCAGTACTTC | CASRIRTVGAYEQYF
TRBJ2-7 | TRBV15 | NA | NA | TGTGCCACCAGCAGCAGGGGGGGTTCCTACGAGCAGTACTTC | CATSSRGGSYEQYF
TRBJ2-1 | TRBV12-3/TRBV12-4 | TRBD1 | many | TGTGCCAGCAGTTTAGGGACAGGGCTTGAGCAGTTCTTC | CASSLGTGLEQFF
TRBJ2-2 | TRBV5-8 | NA | many | TGTGCCAGCAGCTTGGGGGCGAGAGGGAAGGACGGGGAGCTGTTTTTT | CASSLGARGKDGELFF
TRBJ1-6 | TRBV27 | TRBD1 | few | TGTGCCAGCAGCCTTGCAGGGGGCGCCTACTATAATTCACCCCTCCACTTT | CASSLAGGAYYNSPLHF
TRBJ1-3 | TRBV10-3 | TRBD1 | many | TGTGCCATCAGCGGACAGGGAGTCGGAAACACCATATATTTT | CAISGQGVGNTIYF
TRBJ2-1 | TRBV28 | NA | once | TGTGCCAGCAGTTTGTGGTTAACGTACGAGCAGTTCTTC | CASSLWLTYEQFF
TRBJ2-7 | TRBV13 | NA | NA | TGTGCCAGCAGCCCTCTAGGGGTAGGGGGCGAGCAGTACTTC | CASSPLGVGGEQYF
TRBJ2-2 | TRBV29-1 | NA | few | TGCAGCGTTCTCCAGGGCACTACCGGGGAGCTGTTTTTT | CSVLQGTTGELFF
TRBJ2-3 | TRBV24-1 | TRBD1 | NA | TGTGCCACCAGTGATTCGGACAGGATTAGCACAGATACGCAGTATTTT | CATSDSDRISTDTQYF
TRBJ2-7 | TRBV27 | NA | many | TGTGCCAGCAGTTTTAGCCCGGTGGGCGAGCAGTACTTC | CASSFSPVGEQYF
TRBJ2-5 | TRBV19 | NA | NA | TGTGCCAGTAGGATACAGGGAAGGGGCCAAGCGACCCAGTACTTC | CASRIQGRGQATQYF
TRBJ1-1 | TRBV19 | NA | many | TGTGCCACAAGGATTGACAGGTCATTGAACACTGAAGCTTTCTTT | CATRIDRSLNTEAFF
TRBJ2-5 | TRBV6-1 | NA | many | TGTGCCAGCACCCGCCAGCCGAGAGAGACCCAGTACTTC | CASTRQPRETQYF
TRBJ2-3 | TRBV3-1 | NA | NA | TGTGCCAGCAGCCAAGATCGAGTCCGTAATACGCAGTATTTT | CASSQDRVRNTQYF
TRBJ1-1 | TRBV15 | NA | NA | TGTGCCACCAGCGAAGAGTTGAACACTGAAGCTTTCTTT | CATSEELNTEAFF
TRBJ2-7 | TRBV15 | NA | NA | TGTGCCACCAGCAGAGATGGTGAATCGTACTTC | CATSRDGESYF